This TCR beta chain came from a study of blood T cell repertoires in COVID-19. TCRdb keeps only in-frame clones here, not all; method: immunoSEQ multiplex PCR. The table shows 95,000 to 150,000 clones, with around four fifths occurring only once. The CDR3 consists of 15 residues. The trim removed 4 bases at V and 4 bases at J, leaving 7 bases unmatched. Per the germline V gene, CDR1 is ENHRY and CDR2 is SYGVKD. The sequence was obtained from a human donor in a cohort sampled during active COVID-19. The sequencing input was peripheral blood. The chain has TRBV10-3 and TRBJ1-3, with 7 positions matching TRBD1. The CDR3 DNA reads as TGTGCCATCAGTGGGAACAGGGGCCGGGGAAACACCATATATTTT. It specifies CAISGNRGRGNTIYF.